The 21 T cell receptor beta chains below come from one sample, sequenced in a study of OX40 agonist ivuxolimab in advanced cancers. Sequencing was performed with immunoSEQ multiplex PCR; in TCRdb, only in-frame clones are kept and a portion is missing. The sample has 49,000 or so clones; roughly nine tenths are singletons. The sample in question was CD4+ or CD8+ T cells sorted from blood, obtained in a trial of the OX40 agonist ivuxolimab. The origin of the receptors is an adult with an advanced solid tumor such as melanoma, head and neck, liver or kidney cancer.

This chain uses TRBV19 with TRBJ2-7, with D unresolved. With 5 bases removed from V and 5 bases from J, the gap between germline ends came to 13 bases. CDR3 size: 13 residues. CDR1 LNHDA and CDR2 SQIVND come from the germline V gene (reference sequence). In nucleotides, the CDR3 is TGTGCCAGTAGTCCGGCCGAATGGGACGAGCAGTACTTC. Its protein is CASSPAEWDEQYF.

The chain combines TRBV11-2 with TRBJ2-5; tentative D call: TRBD1 (5 bases). Trimming cost V 2 bases and J 7 bases, with 11 bases left between them. This CDR3 comprises 13 residues. Germline CDR1 SGHAT, CDR2 FQNNGV. Here the CDR3 reads CASSLQGPGTQYF. The CDR3 coding sequence is TGTGCCAGCAGCTTACAGGGCCCGGGGACCCAGTACTTC.

This clone appeared a few times. The CDR3 region is CASSQLGQTYEQYF. In DNA, the CDR3 is TGCGCCAGCAGCCAGCTCGGACAGACCTACGAGCAGTACTTC. The chain recombines TRBV4-1 with TRBJ2-7; D is perhaps TRBD1 (6 bases). CDR1 and CDR2 (germline): MGHRA, YSYEKL. This CDR3 has 14 amino acids. V dropped 3 bases and J dropped 2 bases, with 11 bases sitting between them.

This chain links TRBV4-1 with TRBJ2-7; 11 nucleotides agree with TRBD2. Germline assignment: CDR1 MGHRA and CDR2 YSYEKL. The CDR3 length is 16 residues. V shed 1 base and J 4 bases; nucleotides not matched to a gene: 6. In nucleotides, the CDR3 is TGCGCCAGCAGCCAAGTCCTAGCGGGAGGTTGGTACGAGCAGTACTTC. It specifies CASSQVLAGGWYEQYF.

The V and J genes are TRBV7-9 and TRBJ1-6; TRBD1 matches 7 bases. CDR3 length: 14 residues. The trim removed 5 bases at V and 8 bases at J, leaving 6 bases unmatched. CDR1 and CDR2 (germline): SEHNR, FQNEAQ (reference sequence). The CDR3 is CASSQGQRDSPLHF. The CDR3 region has the DNA TGTGCCAGCAGCCAGGGACAGAGGGATTCACCCCTCCACTTT.

The chain has TRBV7-2 and TRBJ2-1; TRBD2 aligns across 12 bases. The J segment lost 15 bases and the V segment lost 1 base, leaving 7 bases of the junction unmatched. CDR3 size: 14 residues. Germline values: CDR1 SGHTA, CDR2 FQGNSA. The CDR3 nucleotides are TGTGCCAGCAGCTTAGAAGCTAGCGGGGGGGCTATGTTCTTC. As protein: CASSLEASGGAMFF.

V gene TRBV7-8 combines with J gene TRBJ1-2; TRBD1 aligns across 11 bases. This CDR3 region has 15 residues. Unmatched junction bases numbered 5, after V lost 1 base and J lost 7 bases. CDR1 SGHVS and CDR2 FQNEAQ come from the germline V gene. This chain's CDR3 is CASSLDGQGASGYTF. In DNA, the CDR3 is TGTGCCAGCAGCTTAGATGGACAGGGGGCATCTGGCTACACCTTC. Full variable domain (outside the CDR3, taken from reference TRBV7-8 and TRBJ1-2): GAGVSQSPRYKVAKRGQDVALRCDPISGHVSLFWYQQALGQGPEFLTYFQNEAQLDKSGLPSDRFFAERPEGSVSTLKIQRTQQEDSAVYLCASSLDGQGASGYTFGSGTRLTVV.

J is TRBJ2-7 and V is TRBV20-1; weak D call: TRBD1 (6 bases). Germline V gene data show CDR1 as DFQATT and CDR2 as SNEGSKA (reference sequence). Trimming removed 3 bases from V and 7 bases from J, with 10 bases in between. The CDR3 totals 11 residues. The CDR3 DNA reads as TGCAGTGCTAGGACCGACAGGGAGCAGTACTTC. Residues: CSARTDREQYF.

The chain couples TRBV5-4 to TRBJ2-5; D perhaps matches TRBD1 (5 bases). V was pared by 4 bases and J by 2 bases, with 12 bases between. This CDR3 is built from 14 residues. Germline CDR1 and CDR2: SGHNT and YYREEE (reference sequence). The CDR3 DNA reads as TGTGCCAGCAGCGTACCACAGGCGCAAGAGACCCAGTACTTC. Protein: CASSVPQAQETQYF.

This clone was observed once. J is TRBJ1-2 and V is TRBV6-1; 7 nucleotides agree with TRBD1. CDR1 is MNHNS and CDR2 is SASEGT in the germline V gene. The CDR3 runs 13 residues. J gave up 5 bases and V 4 bases, and 4 bases lay outside the gene matches. CDR3 region: CASSATGEYGYTF. CDR3 in DNA: TGTGCCAGCAGTGCCACAGGGGAGTATGGCTACACCTTC.

This chain connects TRBV6-1 to TRBJ2-7; 9 nucleotides line up with TRBD1. Losses at the gene ends were 1 base for V and 1 base for J; bases not matched to a gene: 2. Germline-derived CDR1 and CDR2 are MNHNS and SASEGT. This CDR3 is built from 15 residues. The CDR3 nucleotides read TGTGCCAGCAGTGAAGAGGGACAGGGTTCCTACGAGCAGTACTTC. It codes for CASSEEGQGSYEQYF.

The J gene is TRBJ2-7, the V gene TRBV7-2; D call uncertain. Germline CDR1 SGHTA, CDR2 FQGNSA. V lost 5 bases and J lost 4, with 12 bases in between. This CDR3 is 13 amino acids long. The DNA of the CDR3 is TGTGCCAGCAGCCATGGGATGATATACGAGCAGTACTTC. Amino acid sequence: CASSHGMIYEQYF. Full variable domain (rest looked up from reference TRBV7-2 and TRBJ2-7): GAGVSQSPSNKVTEKGKDVELRCDPISGHTALYWYRQSLGQGLEFLIYFQGNSAPDKSGLPSDRFSAERTGGSVSTLTIQRTQQEDSAVYLCASSHGMIYEQYFGPGTRLTVT.

The CDR3, as DNA: TGTGCCAGCAGCTATTACTCGAGGGCTGGAAACACCATATATTTT. This sequence encodes CASSYYSRAGNTIYF. The rearrangement joins TRBV5-6 to TRBJ1-3, with D unclear. The germline V gene encodes CDR1 SGHDT and CDR2 YYEEEE. Trimming removed 3 bases from V and 2 bases from J, with 12 bases in between. This CDR3 is 15 amino acids long.

The gene calls are TRBV15 and TRBJ2-5; tentatively, D is TRBD1 (5 bases). Deletions cut 2 bases from V and 4 bases from J, with 14 bases between. Germline lookup yields CDR1 LNHNV and CDR2 YYDKDF (reference sequence). The CDR3 has 15 amino acids. CDR3 sequence reads: CATSRRYSRGETQYF. CDR3 coding DNA: TGTGCCACCAGCAGACGGTATTCAAGGGGAGAGACCCAGTACTTC.

CDR3 sequence (DNA): TGTGCCATCAGATCCACTGGACAGGGGAACACCGGGGAGCTGTTTTTT. Its translation is CAIRSTGQGNTGELFF. This chain joins TRBV10-3 and TRBJ2-2; 8 nucleotides match TRBD1. The CDR3 has 16 residues. Germline V gene data show CDR1 as ENHRY and CDR2 as SYGVKD. The ends lost 6 bases at V and 1 base at J; junction bases unmatched: 7.

The genes are TRBV28 and TRBJ1-6; D is possibly TRBD1 (5 bases). V lost 8 bases, J lost 14 bases, and 19 bases lay in between. The germline CDR1 and CDR2 sequences are MDHEN and SYDVKM. This CDR3 comprises 13 residues. In DNA, the CDR3 is TGTGCCAGCCGGGACTGGACGGGTTTTTCCCTCCACTTT. Protein sequence: CASRDWTGFSLHF.

In nucleotides, the CDR3 is TGTGCCAGCTCACCGATAGCGGATCCGGGGATCGAGCAGTACTTC. Its protein product is CASSPIADPGIEQYF. The chain is built from TRBV18 and TRBJ2-7; a possible D gene is TRBD2 (6 bases). CDR3 length equals 15 residues. Trimming cost V 3 bases and J 6 bases, with 18 bases left between them. Germline V lookup: CDR1 KGHSH, CDR2 LQKENI.

The chain uses TRBV11-2 and TRBJ1-4, with D perhaps matching TRBD1 (5 bases). Germline assignment: CDR1 SGHAT and CDR2 FQNNGV. Trimming cost V 3 bases and J 7 bases, with 15 bases left between them. This CDR3 is 15 amino acids long. CDR3 protein: CASSFRAGASEKLFF. The DNA for the CDR3 is TGTGCCAGCAGCTTCAGGGCTGGGGCTAGTGAAAAACTGTTTTTT.

Concerning this clone: This may be a read error, as it is one base from a much larger clone. Other DNA sequences in the same sample also yield this CDR3. The chain joins TRBV7-9 to TRBJ2-7; D unresolved. The V gene lost 2 bases and the J gene lost 2 bases, with 1 base spanning the gap. This CDR3 contains 11 residues. Germline loops: CDR1 SEHNR, CDR2 FQNEAQ (reference sequence). CDR3 DNA: TGTGCCAGCAGCTTAACCTACGAGCAGTACTTC. The encoded protein is CASSLTYEQYF. Based on the CDR3 plus reference TRBV7-9 and TRBJ2-7, the full variable domain is DTGVSQNPRHKITKRGQNVTFRCDPISEHNRLYWYRQTLGQGPEFLTYFQNEAQLEKSRLLSDRFSAERPKGSFSTLEIQRTEQGDSAMYLCASSLTYEQYFGPGTRLTVT.

This rearrangement joins TRBV5-4 to TRBJ2-7, with D perhaps matching TRBD2 (6 bases). There are 15 residues in the CDR3. Per germline, CDR1 SGHNT and CDR2 YYREEE (reference sequence). The V and J ends lost 0 bases and 3 bases respectively, with 13 bases between them. CDR3 DNA: TGTGCCAGCAGCTTGGCTGCGGGGCTAATCTACGAGCAGTACTTC. It yields the protein CASSLAAGLIYEQYF.

This clone was recorded only once. The chain has TRBV5-1 and TRBJ2-5, with TRBD2 matching 11 bases. The J call is in doubt because the DNA end fits TRBJ2-7 better. Germline V lookup: CDR1 SGHRS, CDR2 YFSETQ. The CDR3 length is 13 residues. CDR3 sequence reads: CASRLAGAYEQYF. In nucleotides, the CDR3 is TGCGCCAGCAGACTAGCGGGGGCCTACGAGCAGTACTTC.